This T cell receptor (beta chain) came from a study of blood T cell repertoires in COVID-19. Looked up from germline, CDR1 is SGHTA and CDR2 is FQGTGA. The CDR3 has 11 residues. Trimming took 4 bases from V and 8 from J, leaving 6 bases between them. Using immunoSEQ multiplex PCR, the repertoire was profiled, and TCRdb retains in-frame clones only, with some absent. The data contain fewer than 200,000 clones, around four fifths of them singletons. This clone is a singleton in its sample. The sample consisted of peripheral blood. J is TRBJ2-1 and V is TRBV7-3; D remains ambiguous. This TCR was recovered from a woman of 80 years or more with COVID-19, enrolled during active disease. The CDR3 loop reads CASSSSDEQFF. The CDR3, as DNA: TGTGCCAGCAGCTCCTCCGATGAGCAGTTCTTC.